This T cell receptor (beta chain) was found in a study of blood T cell repertoires in COVID-19. Study details: Samples came from the United States, Italy and Spain, spanning acute and convalescent COVID-19.

Profiling relied on immunoSEQ multiplex PCR, and the TCRdb table lists in-frame clones only, not all of them. The sample includes a few hundred thousand clones, around 80% of them seen just once. In germline, CDR1 is MNHEY, CDR2 SMNVEV (reference sequence). The CDR3 sequence is 15 residues long. V lost 3 bases and J lost 10; bases outside the gene matches: 12. The table lists this clone with a count of one. The receptor's source is a man in his sixties with acute or convalescent COVID-19. Sample: peripheral blood. The J gene is TRBJ2-1, the V gene TRBV27; 7 bases align to TRBD2. The CDR3 region is CASSFVGEGGMEQFF. Here the CDR3 DNA reads TGTGCCAGCAGTTTTGTCGGGGAGGGCGGGATGGAGCAGTTCTTC.